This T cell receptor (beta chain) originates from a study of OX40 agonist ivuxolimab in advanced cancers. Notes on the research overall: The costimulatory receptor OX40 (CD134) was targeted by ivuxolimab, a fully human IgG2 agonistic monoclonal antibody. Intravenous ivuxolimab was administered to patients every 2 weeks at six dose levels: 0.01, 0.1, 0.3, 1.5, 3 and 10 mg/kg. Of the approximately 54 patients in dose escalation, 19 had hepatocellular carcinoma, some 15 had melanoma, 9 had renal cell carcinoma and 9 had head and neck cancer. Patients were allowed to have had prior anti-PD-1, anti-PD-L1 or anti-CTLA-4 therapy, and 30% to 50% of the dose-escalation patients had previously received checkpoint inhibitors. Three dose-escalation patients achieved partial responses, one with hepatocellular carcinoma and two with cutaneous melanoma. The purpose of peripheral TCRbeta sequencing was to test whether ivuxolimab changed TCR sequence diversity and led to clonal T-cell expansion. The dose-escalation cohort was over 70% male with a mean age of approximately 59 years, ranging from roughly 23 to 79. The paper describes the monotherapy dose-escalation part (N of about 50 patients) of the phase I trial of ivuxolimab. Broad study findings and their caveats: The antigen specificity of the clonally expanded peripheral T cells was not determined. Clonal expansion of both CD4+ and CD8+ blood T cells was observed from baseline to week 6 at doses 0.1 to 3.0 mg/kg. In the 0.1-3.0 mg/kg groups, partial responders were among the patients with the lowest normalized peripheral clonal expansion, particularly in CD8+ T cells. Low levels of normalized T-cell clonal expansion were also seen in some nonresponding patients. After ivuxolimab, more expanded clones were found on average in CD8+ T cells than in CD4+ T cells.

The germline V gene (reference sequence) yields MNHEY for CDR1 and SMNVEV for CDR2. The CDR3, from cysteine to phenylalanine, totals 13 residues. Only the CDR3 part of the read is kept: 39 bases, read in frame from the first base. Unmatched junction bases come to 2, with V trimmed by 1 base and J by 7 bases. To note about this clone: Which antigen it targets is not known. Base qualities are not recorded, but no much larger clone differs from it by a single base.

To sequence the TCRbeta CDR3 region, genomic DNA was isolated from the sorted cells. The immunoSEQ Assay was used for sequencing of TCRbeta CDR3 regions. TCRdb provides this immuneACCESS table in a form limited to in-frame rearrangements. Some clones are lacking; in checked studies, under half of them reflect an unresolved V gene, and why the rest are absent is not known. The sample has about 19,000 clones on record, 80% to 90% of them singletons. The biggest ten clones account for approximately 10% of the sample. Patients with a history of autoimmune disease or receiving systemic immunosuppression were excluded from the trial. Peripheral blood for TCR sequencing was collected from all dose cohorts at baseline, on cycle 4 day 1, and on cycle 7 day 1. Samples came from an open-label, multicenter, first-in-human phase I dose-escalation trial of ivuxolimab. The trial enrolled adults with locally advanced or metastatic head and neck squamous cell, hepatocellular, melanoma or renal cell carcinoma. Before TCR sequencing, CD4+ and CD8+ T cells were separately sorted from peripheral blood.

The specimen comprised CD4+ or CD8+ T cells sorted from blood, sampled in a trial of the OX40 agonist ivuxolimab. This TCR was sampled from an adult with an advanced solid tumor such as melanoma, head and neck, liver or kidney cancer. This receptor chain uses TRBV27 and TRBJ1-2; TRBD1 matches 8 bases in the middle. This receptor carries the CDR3 CASSLFTGGGYTF. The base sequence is TGTGCCAGCAGTTTATTCACAGGGGGTGGCTACACCTTC.